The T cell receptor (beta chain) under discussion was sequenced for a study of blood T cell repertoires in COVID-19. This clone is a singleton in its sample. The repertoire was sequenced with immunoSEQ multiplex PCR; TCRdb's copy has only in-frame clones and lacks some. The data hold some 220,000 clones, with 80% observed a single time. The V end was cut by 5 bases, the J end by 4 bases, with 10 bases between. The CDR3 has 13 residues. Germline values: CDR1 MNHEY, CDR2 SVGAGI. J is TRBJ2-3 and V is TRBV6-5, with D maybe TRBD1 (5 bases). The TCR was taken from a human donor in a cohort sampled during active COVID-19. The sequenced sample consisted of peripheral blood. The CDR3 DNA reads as TGTGCCAGCAGTCTCAGGGCTCCAGATACGCAGTATTTT. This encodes CASSLRAPDTQYF.